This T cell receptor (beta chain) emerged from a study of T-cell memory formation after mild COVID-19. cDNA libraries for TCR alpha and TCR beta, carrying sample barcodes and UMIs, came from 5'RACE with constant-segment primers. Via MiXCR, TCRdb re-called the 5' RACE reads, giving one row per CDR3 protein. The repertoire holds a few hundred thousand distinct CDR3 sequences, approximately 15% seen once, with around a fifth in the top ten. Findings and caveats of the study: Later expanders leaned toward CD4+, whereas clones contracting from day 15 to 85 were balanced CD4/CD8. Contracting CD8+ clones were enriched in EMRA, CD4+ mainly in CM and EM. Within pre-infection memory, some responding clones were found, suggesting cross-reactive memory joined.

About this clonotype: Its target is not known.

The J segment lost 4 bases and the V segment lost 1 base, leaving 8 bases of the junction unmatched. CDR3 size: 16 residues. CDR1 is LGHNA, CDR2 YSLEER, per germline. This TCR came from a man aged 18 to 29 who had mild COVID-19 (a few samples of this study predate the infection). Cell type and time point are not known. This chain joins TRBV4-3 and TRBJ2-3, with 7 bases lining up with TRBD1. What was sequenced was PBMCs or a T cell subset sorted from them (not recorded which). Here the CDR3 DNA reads TGCGCCAGCAGCCAAGTAGGGACAGCAAAACCAGATACGCAGTATTTT. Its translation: CASSQVGTAKPDTQYF.